The 14 T cell receptor beta chains given below trace back to one sample, sequenced in a study of blood T cell repertoires in COVID-19. The table came from immunoSEQ multiplex PCR; TCRdb's copy has only in-frame clones and leaves some out. The sample has 270,000 or so clones; 89% are singletons. Material: peripheral blood. The receptors derive from a woman aged 40 to 50 who had recovered from COVID-19.

The chain carries TRBV9 and TRBJ1-1; TRBD1 is a possible D gene (5 bases). Germline V gene data show CDR1 as SGDLS and CDR2 as YYNGEE. The ends were cut back, 1 base at V and 4 bases at J, with 17 bases in the middle. This CDR3 has 16 amino acids. As DNA, the CDR3 is TGTGCCAGCAGCGTATCGGACATATATTTGGCCACTGAAGCTTTCTTT. The encoded protein is CASSVSDIYLATEAFF.

Ten or more counts support this clone. The CDR3 bases are TGTGCCATCAGTGATAGCGGGGTCCTCTACGTC. Residues: CAISDSGVLYV. V gene TRBV10-3 combines with J gene TRBJ2-7, with 8 bases identical to TRBD2. CDR1 and CDR2 (germline): ENHRY, SYGVKD. The J segment lost 13 bases and the V segment lost 3 bases, leaving 5 bases of the junction unmatched. CDR3 length equals 11 residues.

The J gene is TRBJ1-4, the V gene TRBV7-9; D possibly corresponds to TRBD1 (5 bases). Germline-derived CDR1 and CDR2 are SEHNR and FQNEAQ (reference sequence). This CDR3 comprises 14 residues. V was cut by 3 bases and J by 6 bases, with 11 bases left in between. The CDR3 DNA sequence: TGTGCCAGCAGCTTCGGAGGGGTCGATGAAAAACTGTTTTTT. This translates into CASSFGGVDEKLFF.

The V gene is TRBV15, the J gene TRBJ1-1, with a weak D call TRBD1 (5 bases). The CDR3 runs to 14 residues. Trimming cost V 4 bases and J 0 bases, with 9 bases left between them. Looked up from germline, CDR1 is LNHNV and CDR2 is YYDKDF (reference sequence). The CDR3 DNA sequence: TGTGCCACCAGCATCGGACAATTGAACACTGAAGCTTTCTTT. It encodes CATSIGQLNTEAFF.

This clone was found once. J is TRBJ1-2 and V is TRBV27, with 8 nucleotides matching TRBD1. Germline loops: CDR1 MNHEY, CDR2 SMNVEV (reference sequence). The CDR3 has 15 residues. With V trimmed by 7 bases and J by 7 bases, 14 bases remained unmatched. The DNA for the CDR3 is TGTGCCAGCAAACAGTTCCGGGACAGGCTCGGTGGCTACACCTTC. Translation gives CASKQFRDRLGGYTF.

V usage is TRBV5-4 and J usage is TRBJ1-2; 9 bases agree with TRBD1. The CDR3 is made up of 16 amino acids. The V gene end was trimmed by 4 bases and the J gene end by 4 bases; junction bases not matched to a gene: 11. Germline V CDR1 and CDR2: SGHNT, YYREEE (reference sequence). CDR3 sequence (DNA): TGTGCCAGCAGCCCCTCGGACAGGGGAAGAGGCTATGGCTACACCTTC. This translates into CASSPSDRGRGYGYTF.

The chain joins TRBV19 to TRBJ1-1, with 7 bases that match TRBD1. Looked up from germline, CDR1 is LNHDA and CDR2 is SQIVND (reference sequence). The CDR3 length is 19 residues. J gave up 0 bases and V 5 bases, and 18 bases lay outside the gene matches. The CDR3 here is CASSLQISSRGQMNTEAFF. The DNA for the CDR3 is TGTGCCAGTAGTCTCCAAATCTCCAGTCGGGGACAGATGAACACTGAAGCTTTCTTT.

On this clone itself: The junction does not match germline at one end; this may be a read error. The chain combines TRBV6-1 with TRBJ1-1; possible D gene TRBD1, 6 bases. Germline values: CDR1 MNHNS, CDR2 SASEGT. The CDR3 is 15 amino acids. CDR3 nucleotides: TGTGCCAGCAGTGATAGGACAGCCAAGAACACTGGAGCTTTCTTT. The encoded protein is CASSDRTAKNTGAFF.

V and J are TRBV4-1 and TRBJ2-2; 9 nucleotides agree with TRBD2. V lost 1 base to trimming and J lost 5 bases; unmatched junction nucleotides: 5. There are 16 residues in the CDR3. Germline CDR1 MGHRA, CDR2 YSYEKL. The CDR3 spells CASSQVPAGGTGELFF. In DNA, the CDR3 is TGCGCCAGCAGCCAAGTTCCAGCGGGGGGAACCGGGGAGCTGTTTTTT.

V and J are TRBV21-1 and TRBJ1-1; the table's TRBD1 call for D was not verified on the DNA. TRBV21-1 represents a pseudogene. The CDR3 is 14 amino acids. CDR3 protein: CASSARTGRTEAFF. In DNA, the CDR3 is TGTGCCAGCAGCGCACGTACAGGGCGGACTGAAGCTTTCTTT.

The V call is TRBV10-2, the J call TRBJ1-1; the match to TRBD1 covers 7 bases. Germline V gene lookup returns CDR1 WSHSY and CDR2 SAAADI. V lost 6 bases and J lost 4; bases outside the gene matches: 11. CDR3 length: 15 amino acids. The CDR3 coding sequence is TGCGCCAGCAGCCAGGGACAGCGGAGAGCCACTGAAGCTTTCTTT. Protein sequence: CASSQGQRRATEAFF.

The chain recombines TRBV6-5 with TRBJ1-1, with 8 bases lining up with TRBD1. This CDR3 contains 16 residues. With 1 base clipped from V and 3 bases from J, the junction kept 7 bases outside the gene matches. The germline V gene has CDR1 MNHEY and CDR2 SVGAGI. The CDR3 here is CASSYYTTGEDTEAFF. The CDR3 bases are TGTGCCAGCAGTTACTACACGACAGGGGAAGACACTGAAGCTTTCTTT.

V gene TRBV2 combines with J gene TRBJ2-1; D unresolved. Germline loops: CDR1 SNHLY, CDR2 FYNNEI. V lost 2 bases, J lost 0 bases, and 5 bases lay in between. The CDR3 sequence is 14 residues long. The CDR3 sequence is CASSESGSYNEQFF. The CDR3 nucleotides are TGTGCCAGCAGTGAATCGGGCTCCTACAATGAGCAGTTCTTC.

The rearrangement links TRBV2 to TRBJ2-1; 7 positions match TRBD1. Germline CDR1 reads SNHLY; CDR2 reads FYNNEI. With V trimmed by 5 bases and J by 10 bases, 11 bases remained unmatched. This CDR3 region has 14 residues. CDR3 nucleotide sequence: TGTGCCAGCAGTTCCGGGACAGTATTTGACGAGCAGTTCTTC. Its protein product is CASSSGTVFDEQFF.